This TCR beta chain stems from a study of T cell repertoires in cytomegalovirus infection (dated by TCRdb to between 2017 and 2020). Turning to the overall study: Alongside well-studied HLA-B-restricted epitopes, the peptide stimulations were aimed at recently identified HLA-C-restricted CMV epitopes, whose presentation resists viral immunomodulation. Because public TCR beta signatures pointed to carriage of CMV infection together with the matching HLA type, the HLA type of each donor mattered for the analysis.

The germline ends are 8 bases apart after V is trimmed by 3 bases and J by 2 bases. From its cysteine to its phenylalanine, the CDR3 spans 13 amino acids. The CDR3 DNA has 39 bases and is translated from base 1. The germline V gene provides CDR1 SGDLS and CDR2 YYNGEE. The sample was run on an Illumina HiSeq 1500. TCRdb reprocessing: public reads trimmed at Q25 with fastp, clones called with MiXCR, in-frame beta chains kept. Each CDR3 protein gets just one entry, which takes the most common genes and DNA from the rows behind it. The sample records 150,000 to 200,000 distinct CDR3 sequences, about a fifth of which are singletons. The top ten clonotypes cover about 25% of the sample. In the case of this clonotype: Its antigen target is currently unknown. The sample holds no much larger clone one base away, and base qualities are not on file.

In light of the paper, this sample's treatment or condition label describes: in vitro stimulation with specific CMV peptide epitopes to enrich CMV-specific T cells. On the study overall, not on this receptor specifically: In both this cohort and an independent roughly 400-donor cohort, the cumulative frequency of public TCR beta family members distinguished carriers of CMV infection plus the relevant HLA type. The ex vivo response was dominated by HLA-C-restricted CMV-specific TCR beta clonotypes, which also provided the single most frequent clonotype in two of eight donors.

The material sequenced was CD8+ T cells from cultured PBMCs, taken from culture after CMV antigen stimulation. The sequence joins TRBV9 to TRBJ1-1, with an unclear D gene assignment. This TCR derives from a human donor in good health (CMV status not recorded). Some clones in this sample may be carry-over from other donors' samples. The CDR3 protein: CASSGAGNTEAFF. The DNA sequence follows: TGTGCCAGCAGCGGAGCGGGAAACACTGAAGCTTTCTTT.